The 26 T cell receptor beta chains below all came from one sample that was sequenced in a study of blood T cell repertoires in COVID-19 (dated by TCRdb to about 2020). Library prep was done by the immunoSEQ multiplex PCR assay. This immuneACCESS table, as held by TCRdb, lists in-frame sequences with V and J called but not all clones. Of the missing ones, under half trace to an unresolved V gene in checked studies; the others have no known cause. A total of roughly 360,000 clones appear in this sample, over 80% of them only once. The ten largest clones add up to about 4.9% of the sample. Material for sequencing was PBMCs or T cells enriched from blood (not recorded which). These receptors originate from a woman aged 45-60 years who had recovered from COVID-19.

The genes are TRBV19 and TRBJ1-5; possible D gene TRBD1, 5 bases. V was clipped by 5 bases and J by 1 base, with 15 bases between them. The CDR3 has 16 amino acids. From germline, CDR1 is LNHDA and CDR2 SQIVND (reference sequence). The CDR3 region has the DNA TGTGCCAGTAGTGGGCCCCCGGGACTAAGCAATCAGCCCCAGCATTTT. Its protein product is CASSGPPGLSNQPQHF. The complete variable domain, with remaining parts taken from reference TRBV19 and TRBJ1-5, reads DGGITQSPKYLFRKEGQNVTLSCEQNLNHDAMYWYRQDPGQGLRLIYYSQIVNDFQKGDIAEGYSVSREKKESFPLTVTSAQKNPTAFYLCASSGPPGLSNQPQHFGDGTRLSIL.

The chain employs TRBV11-2 and TRBJ2-7; 12 bases match TRBD2. The trim removed 0 bases at V and 0 bases at J, leaving 6 bases unmatched. The germline CDR1 and CDR2 sequences are SGHAT and FQNNGV. The CDR3 extends over 18 amino acids. The CDR3 nucleotides are TGTGCCAGCAGCTTAGATTCTCGGACTAGCGGGAACTCCTACGAGCAGTACTTC. Protein: CASSLDSRTSGNSYEQYF.

This chain joins TRBV10-2 and TRBJ1-1; D is ambiguous. The V end lost 9 bases, the J end lost 3 bases, and 5 bases lay between the germline ends. The CDR3 has 10 amino acids. Germline CDR1 WSHSY, CDR2 SAAADI. The CDR3 protein is CASRDTEAFF. DNA for the CDR3: TGCGCCAGTCGGGACACTGAAGCTTTCTTT.

The chain couples TRBV6-4 to TRBJ1-2; no clear D. CDR1 and CDR2 from the germline V gene are MRHNA and SNTAGT. The CDR3 is 14 amino acids. V gave up 7 bases and J gave up 6 bases, with 18 bases separating them. CDR3 nucleotide sequence: TGTGCCAGCAAGCCGGGTGGGAGCTTAAATGGCTACACCTTC. The encoded protein is CASKPGGSLNGYTF.

V and J are TRBV4-1 and TRBJ1-4; D possibly corresponds to TRBD1 (5 bases). This CDR3 has 13 amino acids. With 5 bases removed from V and 4 bases from J, the gap between germline ends came to 8 bases. The V gene's germline CDR1 is MGHRA and CDR2 YSYEKL. The CDR3 sequence is CASSLGVNEKLFF. The CDR3 DNA follows: TGCGCCAGCAGCTTAGGGGTTAATGAAAAACTGTTTTTT.

The chain combines TRBV10-3 with TRBJ1-5; 8 positions agree with TRBD1. The CDR3 contains 17 residues. Losses at the gene ends were 10 bases for V and 5 bases for J; bases not matched to a gene: 19. Looked up from germline, CDR1 is ENHRY and CDR2 is SYGVKD. In DNA form, the CDR3 reads TGTGCCACCCATAAGACAGGGGCCAATACCTTCGATCAGCCCCAGCATTTT. It is translated as CATHKTGANTFDQPQHF.

Many counts were recorded for this clone. The chain is built from TRBV7-9 and TRBJ1-4, with 7 bases lining up with TRBD1. Germline V gene data show CDR1 as SEHNR and CDR2 as FQNEAQ (reference sequence). CDR3 length equals 14 residues. The ends lost 4 bases at V and 3 bases at J; junction bases unmatched: 2. CDR3 protein: CASSSGTANEKLFF. The CDR3 DNA reads as TGTGCCAGCAGCTCCGGGACAGCTAATGAAAAACTGTTTTTT.

This chain links TRBV7-9 with TRBJ1-4; TRBD1 matches at 10 bases. Per germline, CDR1 SEHNR and CDR2 FQNEAQ (reference sequence). The V gene end was trimmed by 5 bases and the J gene end by 8 bases; junction bases not matched to a gene: 8. This CDR3 has 15 amino acids. The CDR3 nucleotides read TGTGCCAGCAGCATAGGGACAGGGGTAAAAGAAAAACTGTTTTTT. Translation: CASSIGTGVKEKLFF.

The CDR3 is CASSALGGVQETQYF. The CDR3 bases are TGTGCCAGCAGCGCCCTCGGGGGGGTCCAAGAGACCCAGTACTTC. The chain has TRBV5-5 and TRBJ2-5, with 8 positions matching TRBD2. With V trimmed by 4 bases and J by 1 base, 6 bases remained unmatched. Germline V lookup: CDR1 SGHKS, CDR2 YYEKEE (reference sequence). This CDR3 contains 15 residues.

Comments on this clone: A much larger clone lies one base from this, so it may be a read error. As DNA, the CDR3 is TGTGCCAGCAGCCCCAGCGGGAGCTCCTACAATGAGCAGTTCTTC. It specifies CASSPSGSSYNEQFF. This chain uses TRBV9 with TRBJ2-1; 8 bases match TRBD2. The CDR3 spans 15 residues. J was trimmed by 0 bases and V by 4 bases; bases with no gene match: 3. CDR1 SGDLS and CDR2 YYNGEE come from the germline V gene. Based on the CDR3 plus reference TRBV9 and TRBJ2-1, the full variable domain is DSGVTQTPKHLITATGQRVTLRCSPRSGDLSVYWYQQSLDQGLQFLIQYYNGEERAKGNILERFSAQQFPDLHSELNLSSLELGDSALYFCASSPSGSSYNEQFFGPGTRLTVL.

This clone is a singleton in its sample. J is TRBJ2-1 and V is TRBV19, with D tentatively TRBD2 (6 bases). The CDR3 is made up of 16 amino acids. Per the germline V gene, CDR1 is LNHDA and CDR2 is SQIVND (reference sequence). V dropped 5 bases and J dropped 3 bases, with 17 bases sitting between them. CDR3 in DNA: TGTGCCAGTAGTTCCGCCCTCGGGGGTTACTACAATGAGCAGTTCTTC. It yields the protein CASSSALGGYYNEQFF. Variable domain in full (rest from reference TRBV19 and TRBJ2-1): DGGITQSPKYLFRKEGQNVTLSCEQNLNHDAMYWYRQDPGQGLRLIYYSQIVNDFQKGDIAEGYSVSREKKESFPLTVTSAQKNPTAFYLCASSSALGGYYNEQFFGPGTRLTVL.

The chain couples TRBV2 to TRBJ2-1; 8 bases match TRBD2. Germline loops: CDR1 SNHLY, CDR2 FYNNEI. Germline trimming cut 4 bases from V and 6 bases from J; bases unmatched to any gene: 2. This CDR3 has 13 residues. The CDR3 nucleotides read TGTGCCAGCAGTGCCCTAGCGGGCAATGAGCAGTTCTTC. This sequence encodes CASSALAGNEQFF.

The chain is built from TRBV2 and TRBJ2-1; 7 nucleotides match TRBD2. Germline V gene sequence: CDR1 SNHLY, CDR2 FYNNEI. The CDR3 runs to 16 residues. J gave up 8 bases and V 6 bases, and 16 bases lay outside the gene matches. The CDR3 loop is CASRSEGSGTWDEQFF. The CDR3 nucleotides are TGTGCCAGCAGGTCCGAGGGGAGCGGGACCTGGGATGAGCAGTTCTTC. The full variable domain, its missing parts supplied by reference TRBV2 and TRBJ2-1, is EPEVTQTPSHQVTQMGQEVILRCVPISNHLYFYWYRQILGQKVEFLVSFYNNEISEKSEIFDDQFSVERPDGSNFTLKIRSTKLEDSAMYFCASRSEGSGTWDEQFFGPGTRLTVL.

The chain joins TRBV30 to TRBJ1-2, with 8 bases aligning to TRBD1. Germline V gene sequence: CDR1 GTSNPN, CDR2 SVGIG (reference sequence). The J segment lost 8 bases and the V segment lost 3 bases, leaving 5 bases of the junction unmatched. This CDR3 region has 12 residues. CDR3: CAWRSPGGGYTF. The CDR3 nucleotides read TGTGCCTGGAGGAGTCCAGGGGGCGGCTACACCTTC.

This clone was observed a handful of times. The rearrangement uses TRBV5-6 and TRBJ2-7; 14 nucleotides align to TRBD2. Germline CDR1 reads SGHDT; CDR2 reads YYEEEE. J was trimmed by 1 base and V by 2 bases; bases with no gene match: 11. This CDR3 is built from 19 residues. The CDR3 bases are TGTGCCAGCAGCTTACCGGGGACTAGCGGGAGAGCGGAGTCCTACGAGCAGTACTTC. Its protein is CASSLPGTSGRAESYEQYF.

The J gene is TRBJ1-1, the V gene TRBV4-3; 7 positions match TRBD1. This CDR3 is built from 18 residues. J lost 2 bases, V lost 0 bases, and 12 bases had no gene match. Germline V lookup: CDR1 LGHNA, CDR2 YSLEER. The CDR3 nucleotides are TGCGCCAGCAGCCAAGATGGTGGGTCGGGACAGATAAACACTGAAGCTTTCTTT. This codes for CASSQDGGSGQINTEAFF.

V is TRBV10-3 and J is TRBJ2-7, with D perhaps matching TRBD2 (5 bases). V was clipped by 4 bases and J by 2 bases, with 15 bases between them. The CDR3 is 15 amino acids. Germline CDR1 is ENHRY and CDR2 is SYGVKD. CDR3 amino acids: CAISGAAALTYEQYF. The DNA for the CDR3 is TGTGCCATCAGTGGAGCGGCAGCCTTGACCTACGAGCAGTACTTC.

V and J are TRBV7-2 and TRBJ1-4, with D possibly TRBD1 on 6 matching bases. V was clipped by 5 bases and J by 8 bases, with 18 bases between them. CDR3 length equals 15 residues. Germline V gives CDR1 SGHTA, CDR2 FQGNSA. The CDR3 loop is CASSGRGGREEKLFF. The CDR3 nucleotides read TGTGCCAGCAGCGGTCGGGGGGGCAGGGAAGAAAAACTGTTTTTT. The whole variable domain, remainder taken from reference TRBV7-2 and TRBJ1-4, is GAGVSQSPSNKVTEKGKDVELRCDPISGHTALYWYRQSLGQGLEFLIYFQGNSAPDKSGLPSDRFSAERTGGSVSTLTIQRTQQEDSAVYLCASSGRGGREEKLFFGSGTQLSVL.

Points on this clone: The germline gene is not matched at one end of the junction; a read error may be the cause. The chain employs TRBV19 and TRBJ1-2, with D perhaps TRBD1 (6 bases). Germline-derived CDR1 and CDR2 are LNHDA and SQIVND (reference sequence). This CDR3 comprises 12 residues. CDR3 amino acids: CASSLTDRPPFF. CDR3 DNA sequence: TGTGCCAGTAGCCTAACTGACAGGCCACCCTTCTTC.

This sequence joins TRBV6-1 and TRBJ1-2, with D hard to call. CDR1 and CDR2 (germline): MNHNS, SASEGT. The CDR3 covers 13 residues. Trimming shortened V by 3 bases and J by 3 bases, and 8 bases separated the two germline ends. CDR3 sequence (DNA): TGTGCCAGCAGTGAGGAGGGAGACTATGGCTACACCTTC. This codes for CASSEEGDYGYTF.

This sequence joins TRBV27 and TRBJ2-7, with 11 bases aligning to TRBD2. The CDR3 has 15 residues. Germline V lookup: CDR1 MNHEY, CDR2 SMNVEV (reference sequence). V shed 5 bases and J 2 bases; nucleotides not matched to a gene: 5. In DNA, the CDR3 is TGTGCCAGCAGTATCTTAGCGGGGGGGCCCTACGAGCAGTACTTC. This codes for CASSILAGGPYEQYF.

In its sample, this clone was seen once. The rearrangement joins TRBV6-5 to TRBJ2-5, with TRBD1 matching over 11 bases. The ends lost 6 bases at V and 5 bases at J; junction bases unmatched: 8. The CDR3 spans 15 residues. Germline CDR1 is MNHEY and CDR2 is SVGAGI. The CDR3 region has the DNA TGTGCCAGCAGCTGGGGACAGGGGGATCGGGAGACCCAGTACTTC. Translation gives CASSWGQGDRETQYF.

The chain employs TRBV7-2 and TRBJ2-7; TRBD2 matches 13 bases. CDR1 and CDR2 (germline): SGHTA, FQGNSA. This CDR3 spans 15 amino acids. Trimming at V came to 5 bases and at J to 7 bases, leaving 8 bases not matched to a gene. CDR3 nucleotide sequence: TGTGCCAGCAGCGGCGGGACTAGCGGGACGGGGGAGCAGTACTTC. Protein sequence: CASSGGTSGTGEQYF.

The rearrangement joins TRBV19 to TRBJ1-1, with D maybe TRBD1 (5 bases). CDR3 length equals 20 residues. Per the germline V gene, CDR1 is LNHDA and CDR2 is SQIVND (reference sequence). Trimming left V 3 bases short and J 3 bases short, with 29 bases between. CDR3 bases: TGTGCCAGTAGTATCCCTCCGGGACTCCAATACGGGGGGTTCGACACTGAAGCTTTCTTT. Translating it yields CASSIPPGLQYGGFDTEAFF.

V and J are TRBV7-9 and TRBJ1-4; TRBD1 agrees at 8 bases. Trimming took 4 bases from V and 10 from J; bases not matched to a gene: 14. Germline CDR1 SEHNR, CDR2 FQNEAQ (reference sequence). The CDR3 runs 16 residues. Here the CDR3 reads CASSSSGGGGVGKLFF. The CDR3 region has the DNA TGTGCCAGCAGCTCTTCAGGGGGCGGAGGAGTGGGAAAACTGTTTTTT.

The rearrangement joins TRBV7-8 to TRBJ1-4; D is possibly TRBD1 (5 bases). Per the germline V gene, CDR1 is SGHVS and CDR2 is FQNEAQ. The CDR3 has 15 amino acids. V was trimmed by 1 base and J by 3 bases, leaving 9 bases between them. CDR3: CASSLVPGANEKLFF. The CDR3 DNA follows: TGTGCCAGCAGCTTAGTACCGGGGGCTAATGAAAAACTGTTTTTT.